The 8 T cell receptor beta chains below were found in one sample sequenced in a study of graft-versus-host responses after intestinal transplantation (dated by TCRdb to about 2021). Libraries came from the immunoSEQ multiplex PCR assay. TCRdb stores this immuneACCESS table with in-frame sequences only. Part of the clones is absent; in the studies checked, under half of the shortfall reflects unresolved V genes, and no reason is known for the rest. The sample includes nearly 20,000 clones, with about nine tenths observed a single time. The biggest ten clones account for 9.4% of the sample. Here the sequenced sample was PBMCs, taken approximately 240 days after intestinal transplant. The receptors were sampled from a human patient who received an intestinal transplant, so some T cells may come from the graft donor.

Only a few counts were recorded for this clone. The V and J genes are TRBV10-3 and TRBJ2-7, with 8 positions matching TRBD1. There are 19 residues in the CDR3. Germline values: CDR1 ENHRY, CDR2 SYGVKD. The J segment lost 7 bases and the V segment lost 3 bases, leaving 23 bases of the junction unmatched. For the CDR3, the DNA is TGTGCCATCAGTGATGGTTACATGTCGACAGGGGTCTTTATCGGGGAGCAGTACTTC. Translating it yields CAISDGYMSTGVFIGEQYF.

The chain is built from TRBV5-1 and TRBJ1-6, with a possible D match to TRBD1 (5 bases). The germline V gene has CDR1 SGHRS and CDR2 YFSETQ. V shed 5 bases and J shed 7 bases, with 13 bases lying between them. The CDR3 runs to 14 residues. The DNA for the CDR3 is TGCGCCAGCAGGATCCGGGACGCCAATTCACCCCTCCACTTT. Protein product: CASRIRDANSPLHF.

This rearrangement joins TRBV18 to TRBJ1-5; D is possibly TRBD1 (5 bases). Germline CDR1 and CDR2: KGHSH and LQKENI. The V gene lost 3 bases and the J gene lost 16 bases, with 25 bases spanning the gap. This CDR3 has 15 residues. The CDR3 sequence: CASSPPKITGTLSHF. CDR3 coding DNA: TGTGCCAGCTCACCCCCGAAAATTACCGGGACCCTCAGTCATTTT.

The chain combines TRBV10-3 with TRBJ1-2; D perhaps matches TRBD1 (6 bases). Germline CDR1 reads ENHRY; CDR2 reads SYGVKD. This CDR3 region has 13 residues. With 2 bases removed from V and 6 bases from J, the gap between germline ends came to 10 bases. Here the CDR3 DNA reads TGTGCCATCAGTGAGAGGACAGATCATGGCTACACCTTC. Its translation is CAISERTDHGYTF.

The chain links TRBV6-6 to TRBJ1-2; 10 bases are a match to TRBD1. The CDR3 runs to 14 residues. Germline CDR1 is MNHNY and CDR2 is SVGAGI (reference sequence). Losses at the gene ends were 0 bases for V and 8 bases for J; bases not matched to a gene: 3. The CDR3 here is CASSYSGTGVGYTF. The CDR3 DNA sequence: TGTGCCAGCAGTTACTCCGGGACAGGGGTAGGCTACACCTTC.

The genes are TRBV7-9 and TRBJ1-2, with 10 nucleotides matching TRBD1. Germline values: CDR1 SEHNR, CDR2 FQNEAQ (reference sequence). V dropped 4 bases and J dropped 5; count of bases not matched to a gene: 4. The CDR3 runs to 14 residues. The CDR3: CASSYGQGGYGYTF. CDR3 DNA sequence: TGTGCCAGCAGCTATGGACAGGGGGGTTATGGCTACACCTTC.

The V and J genes are TRBV14 and TRBJ2-3; tentative D call: TRBD2 (5 bases). CDR3 length: 13 residues. Germline V CDR1 and CDR2: SGHDN, FVKESK. With 1 base removed from V and 9 bases from J, the gap between germline ends came to 11 bases. The CDR3 coding sequence is TGTGCCAGCAGCCAAGGTAGAGCGGACACGCAGTATTTT. Its protein is CASSQGRADTQYF.

The J gene is TRBJ2-2, the V gene TRBV6-5; D not certain. The CDR3 totals 11 residues. Trimming left V 6 bases short and J 6 bases short, with 5 bases between. Germline V gene lookup returns CDR1 MNHEY and CDR2 SVGAGI. The CDR3 spells CASSNSGELFF. CDR3 DNA sequence: TGTGCCAGCAGCAATTCCGGGGAGCTGTTTTTT.